A single sample gave rise to the 19 T cell receptor beta chains below, sequenced in a study of T cells in Graves' hyperthyroidism and ophthalmopathy. Template material for amplifying TCR beta CDR3 regions consisted of RNA transcripts. With the HTBI primer set, the TCR CDR3 went through a first round of RT-PCR. Each CDR3 protein gets one entry after TCRdb re-called the multiplex PCR reads with MiXCR. In the table there are approximately 400,000 distinct CDR3 sequences, approximately 14% of which are singletons. The sample consisted of blood. These receptor sequences come from a woman between 25 and 40 years old with Graves' ophthalmopathy.

This chain joins TRBV5-1 and TRBJ1-1, with 8 bases aligning to TRBD1. CDR1 is SGHRS and CDR2 is YFSETQ in the germline V gene. CDR3 length: 14 amino acids. V lost 5 bases and J lost 5; bases outside the gene matches: 8. The CDR3 sequence: CASRLQGAGTEAFF. Written as DNA, the CDR3 is TGCGCCAGCAGGCTCCAGGGGGCTGGAACTGAAGCTTTCTTT.

This clonotype has at least ten counts. This chain uses TRBV20-1 with TRBJ2-5; possible D gene TRBD2, 5 bases. CDR3 length: 12 residues. Germline-derived CDR1 and CDR2 are DFQATT and SNEGSKA (reference sequence). Deletions cut 2 bases from V and 5 bases from J, with 9 bases between. CDR3 in DNA: TGCAGTGCTAGACCCCCGGGGGAGACCCAGTACTTC. Residues: CSARPPGETQYF.

The chain uses TRBV19 and TRBJ1-5; no firm D call. V was trimmed by 3 bases and J by 3 bases, leaving 15 bases between them. The CDR3 is 16 amino acids. Germline assignment: CDR1 LNHDA and CDR2 SQIVND (reference sequence). For the CDR3, the DNA is TGTGCCAGTAGTATGGCCGGGCAGGCCCTCAATCAGCCCCAGCATTTT. Translating it yields CASSMAGQALNQPQHF.

V and J are TRBV6-2 or TRBV6-3 and TRBJ1-5, with D tentatively TRBD1 (5 bases). Looked up from germline, CDR1 is MNHEY and CDR2 is SVGEGT. Trimming cost V 6 bases and J 7 bases, with 13 bases left between them. The CDR3 covers 13 residues. CDR3 sequence: CASRSREKQPQHF. In DNA, the CDR3 is TGTGCCAGCAGGTCCAGGGAAAAACAGCCCCAGCATTTT.

The genes are TRBV5-8 and TRBJ1-5; D may be TRBD1 (5 bases). The CDR3 totals 12 residues. With 5 bases removed from V and 6 bases from J, the gap between germline ends came to 9 bases. Per the germline V gene, CDR1 is SGHTS and CDR2 is YDEGEE. The DNA for the CDR3 is TGTGCCAGCAGGCGCCAGGGTCAGCCCCAGCATTTT. It is translated as CASRRQGQPQHF.

This clonotype was found many times. CDR3 sequence reads: CASRGGIGQPQHF. Here the CDR3 DNA reads TGTGCCAGCCGGGGGGGCATAGGTCAGCCCCAGCATTTT. This rearrangement joins TRBV6-1 to TRBJ1-5; D may be TRBD1 (6 bases). The germline V gene has CDR1 MNHNS and CDR2 SASEGT. The CDR3 contains 13 residues. Trimming stripped 8 bases from V and 6 bases from J, with 14 bases between.

This clonotype was seen only a few times. The chain employs TRBV6-6 and TRBJ1-2; D is uncertain. Per the germline V gene, CDR1 is MNHNY and CDR2 is SVGAGI (reference sequence). The CDR3 sequence is 12 residues long. V dropped 2 bases and J dropped 2 bases, with 3 bases sitting between them. The CDR3 nucleotides read TGTGCCAGCAGTTACCCGAACTATGGCTACACCTTC. Residues: CASSYPNYGYTF.

This clonotype was seen at least ten times. The chain links TRBV7-9 to TRBJ1-6; TRBD1 is a possible D gene (5 bases). Trimming cost V 4 bases and J 7 bases, with 14 bases left between them. The V gene's germline CDR1 is SEHNR and CDR2 FQNEAQ (reference sequence). This CDR3 comprises 15 residues. This chain's CDR3 is CASSWDRTANSPLHF. The CDR3 DNA sequence: TGTGCCAGCAGCTGGGACCGGACTGCGAATTCACCCCTCCACTTT.

This clonotype was detected ten times or more. This rearrangement joins TRBV20-1 to TRBJ2-7, with D maybe TRBD1 (5 bases). CDR3 length equals 14 residues. V was cut by 1 base and J by 3 bases, with 13 bases left in between. CDR1 and CDR2 from the germline V gene are DFQATT and SNEGSKA (reference sequence). The CDR3 nucleotides read TGCAGTGCTAGAGGGACCGACAGAGTCTACGAGCAGTACTTC. This sequence encodes CSARGTDRVYEQYF.

This clonotype showed up many times. The V and J genes are TRBV11-1 and TRBJ2-1; D not resolved. Trimming cost V 1 base and J 8 bases, with 12 bases left between them. Germline V gene lookup returns CDR1 SGHAT and CDR2 FQDESV (reference sequence). The CDR3 length is 14 residues. The CDR3 bases are TGTGCCAGCAGCTTAGGTCGTCTCTCGGATGAGCAGTTCTTC. Translated, it gives CASSLGRLSDEQFF.

The sample holds many counts of this clonotype. The chain joins TRBV3-1 to TRBJ2-1, with 10 nucleotides matching TRBD2. The CDR3 is made up of 14 amino acids. The germline V gene encodes CDR1 LGHDT and CDR2 YNNKEL (reference sequence). Losses at the gene ends were 4 bases for V and 6 bases for J; bases not matched to a gene: 3. The DNA for the CDR3 is TGTGCCAGCAGCCCCCGGACTAGCGGCAATGAGCAGTTCTTC. Protein: CASSPRTSGNEQFF.

The chain recombines TRBV11-2 with TRBJ2-5; no clear D. The CDR3 runs 14 residues. Germline V gene data show CDR1 as SGHAT and CDR2 as FQNNGV. The ends were cut back, 0 bases at V and 5 bases at J, with 10 bases in the middle. CDR3 sequence reads: CASSLDGVPETQYF. The DNA of the CDR3 is TGTGCCAGCAGCTTAGATGGGGTCCCGGAGACCCAGTACTTC.

The chain uses TRBV2 and TRBJ2-5; the match to TRBD2 covers 12 bases. The germline gives CDR1 SNHLY, CDR2 FYNNEI. V lost 4 bases, J lost 1 base, and 4 bases stayed unmatched. The CDR3 spans 16 residues. Here the CDR3 reads CASSGLAGALQETQYF. The CDR3 nucleotides read TGTGCCAGCAGTGGACTAGCGGGGGCCCTCCAAGAGACCCAGTACTTC.

This clonotype occurred many times. The V gene is TRBV6-2 or TRBV6-3, the J gene TRBJ2-5; 9 nucleotides line up with TRBD1. The CDR3 totals 14 residues. V lost 6 bases to trimming and J lost 3 bases; unmatched junction nucleotides: 5. The germline V gene encodes CDR1 MNHEY and CDR2 SVGEGT. CDR3 DNA sequence: TGTGCCAGCAGACAAGACAGGGGGGAAGAGACCCAGTACTTC. This sequence encodes CASRQDRGEETQYF.

This clonotype turned up a few times. The V gene is TRBV6-2 or TRBV6-3, the J gene TRBJ1-3; unclear D gene. CDR1 is MNHEY, CDR2 SVGEGT, per germline. The CDR3 has 16 amino acids. The V end lost 0 bases, the J end lost 0 bases, and 9 bases lay between the germline ends. The CDR3 DNA reads as TGTGCCAGCAGTTACTCGAGGATGGACTCTGGAAACACCATATATTTT. Protein product: CASSYSRMDSGNTIYF.

This clonotype has more than one count but fewer than ten. The chain links TRBV6-1 to TRBJ1-2; D may be TRBD1 (6 bases). V lost 7 bases, J lost 2 bases, and 17 bases lay in between. The CDR3 loop spans 15 amino acids. Germline CDR1 reads MNHNS; CDR2 reads SASEGT. CDR3 residues: CASTREIQGNYGYTF. The CDR3, as DNA: TGTGCCAGCACTCGAGAAATACAGGGAAACTATGGCTACACCTTC.

This clonotype has a count of ten or more. The chain carries TRBV7-9 and TRBJ1-2; no reliable D call. CDR3 size: 14 residues. Germline loops: CDR1 SEHNR, CDR2 FQNEAQ (reference sequence). V was trimmed by 5 bases and J by 7 bases, leaving 17 bases between them. CDR3 nucleotide sequence: TGTGCCAGCAGCCGGTTTACTACACCCGGTGGCTACACCTTC. This codes for CASSRFTTPGGYTF.

V gene TRBV7-8 combines with J gene TRBJ1-1; TRBD1 agrees at 12 bases. This CDR3 region has 18 residues. V lost 6 bases, J lost 1 base, and 12 bases stayed unmatched. Germline V gene sequence: CDR1 SGHVS, CDR2 FQNEAQ. The CDR3: CASRDRGQGATRNTEAFF. CDR3 nucleotide sequence: TGTGCCAGCAGGGACAGGGGACAGGGGGCGACACGGAACACTGAAGCTTTCTTT.

The chain links TRBV2 to TRBJ2-6; D is perhaps TRBD1 (5 bases). This CDR3 has 15 amino acids. The germline gives CDR1 SNHLY, CDR2 FYNNEI. V was shortened by 4 bases and J by 2 bases, with 9 bases between the two germline ends. The DNA of the CDR3 is TGTGCCAGCAGTGTTAGGGGTGCTGGGGCCAACGTCCTGACTTTC. This translates into CASSVRGAGANVLTF.